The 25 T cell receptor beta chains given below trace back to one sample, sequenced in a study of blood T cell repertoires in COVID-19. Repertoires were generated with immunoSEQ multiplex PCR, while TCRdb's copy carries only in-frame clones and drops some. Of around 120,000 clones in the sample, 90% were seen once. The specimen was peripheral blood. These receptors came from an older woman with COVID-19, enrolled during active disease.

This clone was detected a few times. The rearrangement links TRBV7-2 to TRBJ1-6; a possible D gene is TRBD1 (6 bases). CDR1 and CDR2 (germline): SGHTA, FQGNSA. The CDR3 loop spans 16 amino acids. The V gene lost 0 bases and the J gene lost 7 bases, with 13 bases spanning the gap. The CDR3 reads CASSLARTEKNSPLHF. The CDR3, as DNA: TGTGCCAGCAGCTTAGCGCGGACAGAGAAAAATTCACCCCTCCACTTT.

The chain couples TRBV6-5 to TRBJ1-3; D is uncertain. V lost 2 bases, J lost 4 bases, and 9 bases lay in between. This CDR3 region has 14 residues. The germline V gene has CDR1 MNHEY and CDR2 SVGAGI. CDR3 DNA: TGTGCCAGCAGTTACAACAGAGAAGGAAACACCATATATTTT. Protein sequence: CASSYNREGNTIYF.

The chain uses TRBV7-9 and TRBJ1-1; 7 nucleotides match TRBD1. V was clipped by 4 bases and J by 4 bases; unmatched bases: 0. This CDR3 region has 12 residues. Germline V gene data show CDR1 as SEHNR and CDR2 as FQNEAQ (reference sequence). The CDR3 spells CASSSGGTEAFF. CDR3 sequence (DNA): TGTGCCAGCAGCTCAGGGGGCACTGAAGCTTTCTTT.

The CDR3, as DNA: TGCGCCAGCAGCTTGGAGGACATGTACTACGAGCAGTACTTC. Translating it yields CASSLEDMYYEQYF. This chain joins TRBV5-1 and TRBJ2-7, with D maybe TRBD1 (5 bases). Trimming took off 0 bases at V and 3 bases at J, with 10 bases between the two ends. CDR1 SGHRS and CDR2 YFSETQ come from the germline V gene. CDR3 length: 14 amino acids.

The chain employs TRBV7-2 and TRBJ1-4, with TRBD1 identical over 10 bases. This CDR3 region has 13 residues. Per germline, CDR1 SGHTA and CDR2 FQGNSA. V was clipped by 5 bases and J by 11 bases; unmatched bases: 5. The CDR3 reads CASSRDRGQKLFF. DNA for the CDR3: TGTGCCAGCAGCCGGGACAGGGGACAGAAACTGTTTTTT.

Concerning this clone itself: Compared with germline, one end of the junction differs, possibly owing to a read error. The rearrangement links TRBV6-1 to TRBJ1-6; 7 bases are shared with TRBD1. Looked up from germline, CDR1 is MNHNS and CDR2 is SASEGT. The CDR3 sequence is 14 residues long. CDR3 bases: TGTGCCAGCAATGAAGGGGGCCTTCGATCACCCCTCCACTTT. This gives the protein CASNEGGLRSPLHF.

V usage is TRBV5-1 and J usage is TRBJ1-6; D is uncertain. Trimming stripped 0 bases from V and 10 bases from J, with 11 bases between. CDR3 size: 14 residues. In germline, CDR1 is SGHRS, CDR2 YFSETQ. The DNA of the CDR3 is TGCGCCAGCAGCTTGGGAGGGTACCGGTCACCCCTCCACTTT. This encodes CASSLGGYRSPLHF.

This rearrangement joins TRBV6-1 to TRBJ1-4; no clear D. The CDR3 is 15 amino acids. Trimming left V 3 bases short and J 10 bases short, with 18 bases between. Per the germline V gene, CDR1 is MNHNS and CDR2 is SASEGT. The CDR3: CASSDGGSVVRKLFF. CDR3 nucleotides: TGTGCCAGCAGTGATGGAGGATCTGTAGTAAGAAAACTGTTTTTT.

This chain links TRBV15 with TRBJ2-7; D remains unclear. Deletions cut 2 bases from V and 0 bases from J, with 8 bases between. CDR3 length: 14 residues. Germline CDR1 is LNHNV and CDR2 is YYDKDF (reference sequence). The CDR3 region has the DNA TGTGCCACCAGCAGAAGTAGGAGCTCCTACGAGCAGTACTTC. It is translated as CATSRSRSSYEQYF.

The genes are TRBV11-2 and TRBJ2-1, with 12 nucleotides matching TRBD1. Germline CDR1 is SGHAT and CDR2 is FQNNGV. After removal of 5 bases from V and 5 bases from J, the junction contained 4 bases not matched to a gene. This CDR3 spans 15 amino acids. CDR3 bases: TGTGCCAGCAGCACCGGGACAGGGGGCCACAATGAGCAGTTCTTC. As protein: CASSTGTGGHNEQFF.

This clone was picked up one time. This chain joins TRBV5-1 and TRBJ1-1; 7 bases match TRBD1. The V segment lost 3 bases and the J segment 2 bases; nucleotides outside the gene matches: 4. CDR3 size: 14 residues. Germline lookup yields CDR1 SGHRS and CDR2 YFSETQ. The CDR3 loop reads CASSYRGLNTEAFF. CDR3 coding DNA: TGCGCCAGCAGCTACAGGGGTCTAAACACTGAAGCTTTCTTT.

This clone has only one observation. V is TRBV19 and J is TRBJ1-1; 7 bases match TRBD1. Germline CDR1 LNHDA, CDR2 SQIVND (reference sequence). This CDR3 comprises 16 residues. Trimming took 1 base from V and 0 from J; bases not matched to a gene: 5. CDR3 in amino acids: CASSIAHRGMNTEAFF. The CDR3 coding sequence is TGTGCCAGTAGTATAGCGCACAGGGGCATGAACACTGAAGCTTTCTTT.

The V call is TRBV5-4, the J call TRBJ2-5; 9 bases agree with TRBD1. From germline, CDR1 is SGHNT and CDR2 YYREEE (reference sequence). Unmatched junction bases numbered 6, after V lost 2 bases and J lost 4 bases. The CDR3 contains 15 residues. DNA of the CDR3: TGTGCCAGCAGCTTACTCTACAGGGGGCGAGAGACCCAGTACTTC. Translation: CASSLLYRGRETQYF.

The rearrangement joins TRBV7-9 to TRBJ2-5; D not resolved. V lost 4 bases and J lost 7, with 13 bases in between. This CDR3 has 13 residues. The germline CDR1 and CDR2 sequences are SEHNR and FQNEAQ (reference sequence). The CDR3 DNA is TGTGCCAGCAGCTCCCGACGTGAGGCGACCCAGTACTTC. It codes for CASSSRREATQYF.

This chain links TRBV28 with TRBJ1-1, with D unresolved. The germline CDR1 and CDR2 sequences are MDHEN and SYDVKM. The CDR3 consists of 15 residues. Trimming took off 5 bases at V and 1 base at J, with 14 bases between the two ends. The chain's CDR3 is CASSARRTGNTEAFF. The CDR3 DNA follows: TGTGCCAGCAGTGCCCGACGAACGGGGAACACTGAAGCTTTCTTT. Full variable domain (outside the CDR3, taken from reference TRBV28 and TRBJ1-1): DVKVTQSSRYLVKRTGEKVFLECVQDMDHENMFWYRQDPGLGLRLIYFSYDVKMKEKGDIPEGYSVSREKKERFSLILESASTNQTSMYLCASSARRTGNTEAFFGQGTRLTVV.

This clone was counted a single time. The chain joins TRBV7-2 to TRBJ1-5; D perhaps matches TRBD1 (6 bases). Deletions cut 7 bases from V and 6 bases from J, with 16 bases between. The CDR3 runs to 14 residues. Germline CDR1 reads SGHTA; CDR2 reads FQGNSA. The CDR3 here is CASTLGGGAQPQHF. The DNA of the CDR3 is TGTGCCAGCACCCTGGGGGGGGGCGCTCAGCCCCAGCATTTT.

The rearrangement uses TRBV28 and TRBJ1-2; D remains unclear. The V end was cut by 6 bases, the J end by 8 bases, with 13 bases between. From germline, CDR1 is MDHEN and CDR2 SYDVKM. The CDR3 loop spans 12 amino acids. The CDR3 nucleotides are TGTGCCAGCAGGAAGACGGGTGAGGGCTACACCTTC. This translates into CASRKTGEGYTF.

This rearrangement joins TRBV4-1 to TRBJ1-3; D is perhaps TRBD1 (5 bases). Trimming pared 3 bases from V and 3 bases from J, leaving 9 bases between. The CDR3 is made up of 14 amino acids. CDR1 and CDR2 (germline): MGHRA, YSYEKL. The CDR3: CASSQQGVGNTIYF. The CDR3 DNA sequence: TGCGCCAGCAGCCAGCAGGGTGTTGGAAACACCATATATTTT.

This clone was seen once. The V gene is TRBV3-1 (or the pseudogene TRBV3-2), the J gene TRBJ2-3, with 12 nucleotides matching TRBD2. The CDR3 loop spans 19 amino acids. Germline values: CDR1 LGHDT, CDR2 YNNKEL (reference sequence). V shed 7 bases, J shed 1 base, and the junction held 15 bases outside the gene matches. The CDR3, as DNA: TGTGCCAGCACCTTGAGGGGTCTAGCGGGGGGGCCCGGCACAGATACGCAGTATTTT. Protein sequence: CASTLRGLAGGPGTDTQYF.

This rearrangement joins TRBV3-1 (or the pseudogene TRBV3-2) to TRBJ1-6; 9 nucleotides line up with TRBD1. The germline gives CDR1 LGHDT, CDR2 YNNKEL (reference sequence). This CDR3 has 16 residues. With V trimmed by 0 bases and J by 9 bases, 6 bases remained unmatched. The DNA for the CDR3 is TGTGCCAGCAGCCAAGATCTAGGGACAGGGCGTTCACCCCTCCACTTT. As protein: CASSQDLGTGRSPLHF.

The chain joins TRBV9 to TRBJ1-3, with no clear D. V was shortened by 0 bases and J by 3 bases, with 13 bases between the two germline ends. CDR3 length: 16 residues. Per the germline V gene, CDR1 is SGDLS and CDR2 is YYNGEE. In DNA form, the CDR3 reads TGTGCCAGCAGCGTAGGAAACGTCGGACTTGGAAACACCATATATTTT. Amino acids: CASSVGNVGLGNTIYF.

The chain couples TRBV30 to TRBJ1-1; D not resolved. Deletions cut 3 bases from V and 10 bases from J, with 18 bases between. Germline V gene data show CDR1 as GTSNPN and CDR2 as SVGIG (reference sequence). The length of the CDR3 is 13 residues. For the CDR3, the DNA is TGTGCCTGGAGCCGAGAGGGTCTCCAGTCAGCTTTCTTT. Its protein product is CAWSREGLQSAFF.

CDR3 DNA sequence: TGTGCCACCAGTGATCCCCGGACAGGGAACGATGAGCAGTTCTTC. Translating it yields CATSDPRTGNDEQFF. V is TRBV24-1 and J is TRBJ2-1; TRBD1 matches at 8 bases. The germline V gene has CDR1 KGHDR and CDR2 SFDVKD. The CDR3 runs 15 residues. V was clipped by 3 bases and J by 8 bases; unmatched bases: 8.

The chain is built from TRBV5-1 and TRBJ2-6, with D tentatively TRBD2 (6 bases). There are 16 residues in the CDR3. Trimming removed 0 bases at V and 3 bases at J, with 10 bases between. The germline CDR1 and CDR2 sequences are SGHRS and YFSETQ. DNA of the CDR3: TGCGCCAGCAGCTTGGCAGGGAGGAATGGGGCCAACGTCCTGACTTTC. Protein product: CASSLAGRNGANVLTF.

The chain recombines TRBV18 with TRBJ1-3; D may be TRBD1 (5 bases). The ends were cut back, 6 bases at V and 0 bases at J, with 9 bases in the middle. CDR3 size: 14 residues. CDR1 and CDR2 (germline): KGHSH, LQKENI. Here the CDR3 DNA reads TGTGCCAGCTCGCCGGGGGTCTCTGGAAACACCATATATTTT. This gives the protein CASSPGVSGNTIYF.